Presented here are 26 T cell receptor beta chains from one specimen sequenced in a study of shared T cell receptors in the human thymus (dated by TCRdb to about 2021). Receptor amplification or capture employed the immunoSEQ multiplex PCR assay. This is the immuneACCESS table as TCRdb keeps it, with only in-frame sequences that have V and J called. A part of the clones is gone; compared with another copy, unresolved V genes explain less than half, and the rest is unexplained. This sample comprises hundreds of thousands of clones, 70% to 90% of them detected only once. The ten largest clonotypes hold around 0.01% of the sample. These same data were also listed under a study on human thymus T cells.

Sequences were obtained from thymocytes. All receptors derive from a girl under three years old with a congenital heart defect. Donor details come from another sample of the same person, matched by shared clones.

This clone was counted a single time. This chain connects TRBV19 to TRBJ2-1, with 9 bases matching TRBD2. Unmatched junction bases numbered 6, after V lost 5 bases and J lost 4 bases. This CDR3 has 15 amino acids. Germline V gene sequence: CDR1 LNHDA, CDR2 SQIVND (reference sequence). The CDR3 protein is CASSPASGGYNEQFF. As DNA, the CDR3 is TGTGCCAGTAGTCCAGCGAGCGGGGGGTACAATGAGCAGTTCTTC.

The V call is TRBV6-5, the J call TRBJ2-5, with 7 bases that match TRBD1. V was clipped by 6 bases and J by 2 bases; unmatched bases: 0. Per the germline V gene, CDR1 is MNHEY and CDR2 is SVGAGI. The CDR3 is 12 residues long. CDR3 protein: CASRGQQETQYF. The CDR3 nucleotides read TGTGCCAGCAGGGGACAGCAAGAGACCCAGTACTTC.

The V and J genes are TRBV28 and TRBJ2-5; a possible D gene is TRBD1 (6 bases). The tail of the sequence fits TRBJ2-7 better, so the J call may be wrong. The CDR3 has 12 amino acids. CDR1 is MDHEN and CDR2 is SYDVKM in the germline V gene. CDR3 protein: CASSLDRYEQYF. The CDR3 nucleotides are TGTGCCAGCAGTCTCGACAGGTACGAGCAGTACTTC.

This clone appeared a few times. CDR3 sequence reads: CASSPIPSGSGRSSYNEQFF. The CDR3, as DNA: TGTGCCAGCAGTCCAATACCCTCGGGGAGCGGGCGAAGCTCCTACAATGAGCAGTTCTTC. This chain joins TRBV28 and TRBJ2-1; tentative D call: TRBD2 (6 bases). Germline V gives CDR1 MDHEN, CDR2 SYDVKM. This CDR3 has 20 amino acids. Trimming cost V 5 bases and J 0 bases, with 26 bases left between them.

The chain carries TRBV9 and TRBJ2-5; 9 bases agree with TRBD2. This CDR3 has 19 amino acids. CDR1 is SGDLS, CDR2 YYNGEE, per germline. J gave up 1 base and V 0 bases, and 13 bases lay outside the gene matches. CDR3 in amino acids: CASSVDGIWAGGAQETQYF. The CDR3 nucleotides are TGTGCCAGCAGCGTAGATGGGATTTGGGCGGGGGGGGCCCAAGAGACCCAGTACTTC.

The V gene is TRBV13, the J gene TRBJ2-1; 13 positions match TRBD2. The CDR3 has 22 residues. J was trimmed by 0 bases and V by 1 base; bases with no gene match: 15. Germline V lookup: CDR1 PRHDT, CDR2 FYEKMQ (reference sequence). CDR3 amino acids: CASSLERLAGGRPMSSYNEQFF. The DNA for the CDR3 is TGTGCCAGCAGCTTAGAGAGACTAGCGGGGGGCCGCCCTATGAGCTCCTACAATGAGCAGTTCTTC.

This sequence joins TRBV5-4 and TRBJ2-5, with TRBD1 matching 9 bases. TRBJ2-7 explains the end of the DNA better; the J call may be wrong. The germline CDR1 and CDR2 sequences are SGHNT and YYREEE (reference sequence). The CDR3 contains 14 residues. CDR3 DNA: TGTGCCAGCAGCGTGGGACAGGGAAGGGACGAGCAGTACTTC. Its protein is CASSVGQGRDEQYF.

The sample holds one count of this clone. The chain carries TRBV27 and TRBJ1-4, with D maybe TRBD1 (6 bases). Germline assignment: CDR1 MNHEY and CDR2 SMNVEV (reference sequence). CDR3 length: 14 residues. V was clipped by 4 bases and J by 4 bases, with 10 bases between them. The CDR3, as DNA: TGTGCCAGCAGTTATCAGGGGCTTAATGAAAAACTGTTTTTT. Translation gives CASSYQGLNEKLFF.

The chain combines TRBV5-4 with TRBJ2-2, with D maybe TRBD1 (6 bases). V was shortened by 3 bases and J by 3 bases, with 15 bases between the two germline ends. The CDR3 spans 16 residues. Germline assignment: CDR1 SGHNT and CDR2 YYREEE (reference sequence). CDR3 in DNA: TGTGCCAGCAGCTCGAGCCACAGGGTAGACACCGGGGAGCTGTTTTTT. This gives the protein CASSSSHRVDTGELFF.

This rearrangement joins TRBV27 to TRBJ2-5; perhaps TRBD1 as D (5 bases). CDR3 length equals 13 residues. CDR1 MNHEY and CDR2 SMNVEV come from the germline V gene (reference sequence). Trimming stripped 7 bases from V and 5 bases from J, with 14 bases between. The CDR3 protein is CASKGCNSETQYF. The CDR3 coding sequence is TGTGCCAGCAAGGGGTGTAATAGTGAGACCCAGTACTTC.

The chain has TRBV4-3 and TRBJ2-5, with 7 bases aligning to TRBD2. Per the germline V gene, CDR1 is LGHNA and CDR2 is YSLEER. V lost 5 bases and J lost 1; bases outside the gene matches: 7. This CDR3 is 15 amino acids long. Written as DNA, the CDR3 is TGCGCCAGCAGCGTGTCGGGACTACCCCAAGAGACCCAGTACTTC. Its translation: CASSVSGLPQETQYF.

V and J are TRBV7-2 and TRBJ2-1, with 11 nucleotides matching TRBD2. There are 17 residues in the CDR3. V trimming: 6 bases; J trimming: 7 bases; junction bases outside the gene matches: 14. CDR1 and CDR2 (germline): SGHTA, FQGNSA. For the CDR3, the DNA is TGTGCCAGCAGGTTATGTGCTAGCGGGGGGTCGGGTAATGAGCAGTTCTTC. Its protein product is CASRLCASGGSGNEQFF.

In DNA, the CDR3 is TGTGCCACCAAGCAGCTAGGACAGACCGAGACCCAGTACTTC. This sequence encodes CATKQLGQTETQYF. The J gene is TRBJ2-5, the V gene TRBV7-2, with D possibly being TRBD1 (6 bases). Trimming took off 10 bases at V and 5 bases at J, with 20 bases between the two ends. Germline assignment: CDR1 SGHTA and CDR2 FQGNSA. The CDR3 spans 14 residues.

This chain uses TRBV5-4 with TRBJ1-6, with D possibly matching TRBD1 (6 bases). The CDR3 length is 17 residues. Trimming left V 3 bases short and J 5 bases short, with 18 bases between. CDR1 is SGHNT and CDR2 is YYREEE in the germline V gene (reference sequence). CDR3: CASSSTGIPVNNSPLHF. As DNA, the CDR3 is TGTGCCAGCAGCTCCACAGGGATACCCGTGAATAATTCACCCCTCCACTTT.

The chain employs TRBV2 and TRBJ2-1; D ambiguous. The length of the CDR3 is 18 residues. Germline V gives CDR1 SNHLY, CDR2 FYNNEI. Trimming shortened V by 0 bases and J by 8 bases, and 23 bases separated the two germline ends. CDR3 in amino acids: CASSEAPGGQKRFHEQFF. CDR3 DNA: TGTGCCAGCAGTGAAGCTCCTGGCGGCCAAAAGAGGTTCCATGAGCAGTTCTTC.

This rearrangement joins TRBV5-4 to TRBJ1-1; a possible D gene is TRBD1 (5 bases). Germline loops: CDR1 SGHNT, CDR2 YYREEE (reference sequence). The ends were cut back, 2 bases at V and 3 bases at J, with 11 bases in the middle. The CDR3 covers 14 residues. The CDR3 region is CASSFRRGDTEAFF. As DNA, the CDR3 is TGTGCCAGCAGCTTCCGGCGGGGCGACACTGAAGCTTTCTTT. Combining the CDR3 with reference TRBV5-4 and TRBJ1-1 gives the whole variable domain ETGVTQSPTHLIKTRGQQVTLRCSSQSGHNTVSWYQQALGQGPQFIFQYYREEENGRGNFPPRFSGLQFPNYSSELNVNALELDDSALYLCASSFRRGDTEAFFGQGTRLTVV.

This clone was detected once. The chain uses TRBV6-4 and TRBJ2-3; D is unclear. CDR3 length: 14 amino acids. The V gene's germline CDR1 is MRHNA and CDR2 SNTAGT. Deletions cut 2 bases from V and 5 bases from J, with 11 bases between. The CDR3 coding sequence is TGTGCCAGCAGTGACCACCCGCGTGGAGATACGCAGTATTTT. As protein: CASSDHPRGDTQYF.

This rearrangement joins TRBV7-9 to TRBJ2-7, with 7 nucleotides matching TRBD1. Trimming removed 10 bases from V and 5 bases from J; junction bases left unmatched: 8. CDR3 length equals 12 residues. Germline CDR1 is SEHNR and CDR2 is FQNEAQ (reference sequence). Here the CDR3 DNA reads TGTGCCATCTCCGACAGGGTCCACGAGCAGTACTTC. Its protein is CAISDRVHEQYF. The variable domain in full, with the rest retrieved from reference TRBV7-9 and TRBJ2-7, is DTGVSQNPRHKITKRGQNVTFRCDPISEHNRLYWYRQTLGQGPEFLTYFQNEAQLEKSRLLSDRFSAERPKGSFSTLEIQRTEQGDSAMYLCAISDRVHEQYFGPGTRLTVT.

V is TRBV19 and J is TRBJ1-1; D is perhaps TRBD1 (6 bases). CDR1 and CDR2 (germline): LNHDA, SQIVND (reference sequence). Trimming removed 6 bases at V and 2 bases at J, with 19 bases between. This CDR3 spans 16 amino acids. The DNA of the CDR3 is TGTGCCAGTAGGACTCAGGGGTCTCTCCGAAACACTGAAGCTTTCTTT. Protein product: CASRTQGSLRNTEAFF.

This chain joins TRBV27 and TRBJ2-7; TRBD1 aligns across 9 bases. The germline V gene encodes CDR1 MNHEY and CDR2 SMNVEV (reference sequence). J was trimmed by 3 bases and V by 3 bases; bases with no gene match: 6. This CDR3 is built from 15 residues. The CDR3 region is CASSFSAGQGYEQYF. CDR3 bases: TGTGCCAGCAGTTTCAGTGCGGGACAGGGCTACGAGCAGTACTTC.

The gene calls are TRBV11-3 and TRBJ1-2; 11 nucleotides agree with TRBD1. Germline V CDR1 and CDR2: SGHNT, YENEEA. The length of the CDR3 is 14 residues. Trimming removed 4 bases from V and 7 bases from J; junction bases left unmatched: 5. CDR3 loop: CASSSGQGARGYTF. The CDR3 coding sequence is TGTGCCAGCAGCTCAGGACAGGGGGCGCGTGGCTACACCTTC.

CDR3 nucleotide sequence: TGTGCCAGCAGCCAAGAACAGGGGGGGGACAATGAGCAGTTCTTC. The encoded protein is CASSQEQGGDNEQFF. The chain joins TRBV4-2 to TRBJ2-1; possibly TRBD1 for D (8 bases). The CDR3 is 15 residues long. Germline V gives CDR1 LGHNA, CDR2 YNFKEQ. With 0 bases removed from V and 5 bases from J, the gap between germline ends came to 11 bases.

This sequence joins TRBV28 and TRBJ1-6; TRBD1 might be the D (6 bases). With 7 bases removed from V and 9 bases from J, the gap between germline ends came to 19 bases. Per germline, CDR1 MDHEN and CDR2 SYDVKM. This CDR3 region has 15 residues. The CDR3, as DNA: TGTGCCAGCATGGGCACTGGACAGCCAAGTTCACCCCTCCACTTT. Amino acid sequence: CASMGTGQPSSPLHF.

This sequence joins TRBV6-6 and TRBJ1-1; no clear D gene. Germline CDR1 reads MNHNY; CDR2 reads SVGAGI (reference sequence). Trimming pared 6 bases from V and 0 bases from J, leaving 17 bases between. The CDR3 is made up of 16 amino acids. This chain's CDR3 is CASSHGEKKMNTEAFF. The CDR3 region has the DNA TGTGCCAGCAGCCACGGAGAAAAGAAGATGAACACTGAAGCTTTCTTT.

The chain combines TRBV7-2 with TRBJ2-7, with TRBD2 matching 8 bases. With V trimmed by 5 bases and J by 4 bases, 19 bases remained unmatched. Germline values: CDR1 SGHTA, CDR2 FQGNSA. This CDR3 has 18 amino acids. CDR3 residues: CASSARPGTSLERYEQYF. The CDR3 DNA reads TGTGCCAGCAGCGCACGCCCCGGGACTAGTTTGGAACGGTACGAGCAGTACTTC.

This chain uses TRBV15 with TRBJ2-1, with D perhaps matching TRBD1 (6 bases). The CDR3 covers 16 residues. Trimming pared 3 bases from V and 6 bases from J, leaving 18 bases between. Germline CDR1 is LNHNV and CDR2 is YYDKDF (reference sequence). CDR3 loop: CATSRRTVLPANEQFF. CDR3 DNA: TGTGCCACCAGCAGGAGGACAGTCCTACCGGCCAATGAGCAGTTCTTC.